Presented here are 9 T cell receptor beta chains from one specimen sequenced in a study of cytomegalovirus exposure and HLA in healthy donors. PCR primers comprised 60 Vbeta and 13 Jbeta primers. Clones were sequenced by immunoSEQ multiplex PCR, and TCRdb holds only the in-frame ones, with some missing. Of some 120,000 clones listed, roughly four fifths are singletons. Sequenced input: PBMCs. These receptors all come from a woman in her late teens or twenties in good health and CMV-seronegative.

The chain joins TRBV4-1 to TRBJ1-2; TRBD1 agrees at 7 bases. Trimming took 2 bases from V and 2 from J; bases not matched to a gene: 8. Germline assignment: CDR1 MGHRA and CDR2 YSYEKL. CDR3 size: 16 residues. The CDR3 DNA reads as TGCGCCAGCAGCCAAAGCCCGGGACAGTTGAACTATGGCTACACCTTC. As protein: CASSQSPGQLNYGYTF.

This chain joins TRBV4-2 and TRBJ2-6; the D is unclear. With 4 bases removed from V and 0 bases from J, the gap between germline ends came to 16 bases. The CDR3 has 18 residues. CDR1 is LGHNA, CDR2 YNFKEQ, per germline. The CDR3 loop is CASSLSNTYRSGANVLTF. Written as DNA, the CDR3 is TGTGCCAGCAGCCTATCCAATACCTACCGCTCTGGGGCCAACGTCCTGACTTTC.

This rearrangement joins TRBV18 to TRBJ2-7, with D hard to call. Germline V CDR1 and CDR2: KGHSH, LQKENI. This CDR3 region has 14 residues. The V end was cut by 1 base, the J end by 6 bases, with 13 bases between. The CDR3 loop reads CASSPLGESAEQYF. For the CDR3, the DNA is TGTGCCAGCTCACCACTAGGAGAGTCGGCCGAGCAGTACTTC.

The chain combines TRBV7-9 with TRBJ1-2; no definite D call. This CDR3 region has 13 residues. The germline V gene encodes CDR1 SEHNR and CDR2 FQNEAQ (reference sequence). Trimming shortened V by 5 bases and J by 1 base, and 8 bases separated the two germline ends. The DNA for the CDR3 is TGTGCCAGCAGCAGAGTTGATAACTATGGCTACACCTTC. Translation: CASSRVDNYGYTF.

This clone was observed a handful of times. The gene calls are TRBV19 and TRBJ2-7, with a weak D call TRBD2 (6 bases). Trimming left V 3 bases short and J 1 base short, with 7 bases between. The CDR3 runs to 13 residues. The germline V gene has CDR1 LNHDA and CDR2 SQIVND (reference sequence). CDR3 in amino acids: CASSMEGSYEQYF. Written as DNA, the CDR3 is TGTGCCAGTAGTATGGAGGGATCCTACGAGCAGTACTTC.

The J gene is TRBJ2-2, the V gene TRBV5-4; 7 nucleotides align to TRBD1. V gave up 4 bases and J gave up 2 bases; unmatched junction bases: 11. Germline CDR1 reads SGHNT; CDR2 reads YYREEE (reference sequence). CDR3 length: 17 residues. The CDR3 is CASSPRIGTVNTGELFF. CDR3 DNA sequence: TGTGCCAGCAGCCCTAGGATCGGGACAGTCAACACCGGGGAGCTGTTTTTT. Full variable domain (remainder filled in from reference TRBV5-4 and TRBJ2-2): ETGVTQSPTHLIKTRGQQVTLRCSSQSGHNTVSWYQQALGQGPQFIFQYYREEENGRGNFPPRFSGLQFPNYSSELNVNALELDDSALYLCASSPRIGTVNTGELFFGEGSRLTVL.

CDR3 sequence reads: CASSFGQGASQPQHF. Here the CDR3 DNA reads TGTGCCAGCAGTTTTGGGCAGGGGGCCAGTCAGCCCCAGCATTTT. The V and J genes are TRBV27 and TRBJ1-5; 8 positions match TRBD1. This CDR3 has 15 amino acids. In germline, CDR1 is MNHEY, CDR2 SMNVEV (reference sequence). Trimming cost V 3 bases and J 6 bases; bases outside gene matches: 7.

The V gene is TRBV19, the J gene TRBJ2-5, with 7 bases matching TRBD2. Germline V gene sequence: CDR1 LNHDA, CDR2 SQIVND (reference sequence). This CDR3 spans 13 amino acids. V lost 4 bases to trimming and J lost 4 bases; unmatched junction nucleotides: 3. The CDR3 sequence: CASSKREGETQYF. The CDR3 DNA reads TGTGCCAGTAGTAAAAGGGAGGGAGAGACCCAGTACTTC. Based on the CDR3 plus reference TRBV19 and TRBJ2-5, the full variable domain is DGGITQSPKYLFRKEGQNVTLSCEQNLNHDAMYWYRQDPGQGLRLIYYSQIVNDFQKGDIAEGYSVSREKKESFPLTVTSAQKNPTAFYLCASSKREGETQYFGPGTRLLVL.

The chain carries TRBV6-5 and TRBJ2-5; TRBD2 agrees at 10 bases. The CDR3 contains 15 residues. CDR1 MNHEY and CDR2 SVGAGI come from the germline V gene. Trimming removed 2 bases from V and 5 bases from J; junction bases left unmatched: 5. The CDR3 nucleotides read TGTGCCAGCAGTTACAGCGGGGGGGGCTGGGAGACCCAGTACTTC. This encodes CASSYSGGGWETQYF.